This passage covers 27 T cell receptor beta chains from one sample sequenced in a study of cytomegalovirus exposure and HLA in healthy donors. PCR amplification relied on 60 Vbeta primers (plus 13 Jbeta primers). Method: immunoSEQ multiplex PCR; TCRdb's copy keeps in-frame clones and lacks some. This table holds 85,000 to 130,000 clones, approximately 80% found once. The sample was PBMCs. Every receptor here comes from a woman between 18 and 29 years old in good health and CMV-seronegative.

CDR3 sequence: CASSYSGTGPHEQYF. DNA for the CDR3: TGTGCCAGCAGTTATTCCGGGACAGGGCCCCACGAGCAGTACTTC. The chain has TRBV6-6 and TRBJ2-5; 9 positions match TRBD1. The closer fit of TRBJ2-7 to the DNA end suggests the J call may be wrong. The CDR3 runs to 15 residues. Germline V gives CDR1 MNHNY, CDR2 SVGAGI (reference sequence).

The chain carries TRBV19 and TRBJ2-3; 12 bases agree with TRBD2. Germline CDR1 and CDR2: LNHDA and SQIVND (reference sequence). The CDR3 covers 15 residues. The J segment lost 4 bases and the V segment lost 4 bases, leaving 3 bases of the junction unmatched. This CDR3 is CASSRASGGADTQYF. DNA of the CDR3: TGTGCCAGTAGTAGGGCTAGCGGGGGGGCAGATACGCAGTATTTT.

The V gene is TRBV5-1, the J gene TRBJ2-5; TRBD1 agrees at 9 bases. This CDR3 is built from 14 residues. V lost 4 bases to trimming and J lost 5 bases; unmatched junction nucleotides: 6. Germline V gene data show CDR1 as SGHRS and CDR2 as YFSETQ. Written as DNA, the CDR3 is TGCGCCAGCAGCCCAGGGACAGGGAGGGAGACCCAGTACTTC. Its translation: CASSPGTGRETQYF.

V usage is TRBV27 and J usage is TRBJ2-7; possibly TRBD1 for D (8 bases). Trimming took 6 bases from V and 2 from J, leaving 14 bases between them. Germline V gene lookup returns CDR1 MNHEY and CDR2 SMNVEV (reference sequence). The CDR3 totals 14 residues. The CDR3 bases are TGTGCCAGCAGAAACAGGGGGGGCGCCTACGAGCAGTACTTC. It yields the protein CASRNRGGAYEQYF.

Written as DNA, the CDR3 is TGTGCCAGCAGTTTTTGGTATGGGGGCGAGAGCAATCAGCCCCAGCATTTT. It yields the protein CASSFWYGGESNQPQHF. V is TRBV28 and J is TRBJ1-5, with D maybe TRBD1 (6 bases). V was trimmed by 3 bases and J by 1 base, leaving 16 bases between them. CDR1 and CDR2 from the germline V gene are MDHEN and SYDVKM. The CDR3 runs 17 residues.

The chain is built from TRBV7-6 and TRBJ2-5; 7 bases agree with TRBD2. The CDR3 runs 15 residues. Per the germline V gene, CDR1 is SGHVS and CDR2 is FNYEAQ. Unmatched junction bases numbered 10, after V lost 5 bases and J lost 4 bases. CDR3 sequence reads: CASSTAGLNTETQYF. The CDR3 DNA reads as TGTGCCAGCAGCACAGCGGGACTTAATACAGAGACCCAGTACTTC.

The chain is built from TRBV5-1 and TRBJ2-1; TRBD1 aligns across 9 bases. Germline V CDR1 and CDR2: SGHRS, YFSETQ. The V gene end was trimmed by 3 bases and the J gene end by 2 bases; junction bases not matched to a gene: 3. The length of the CDR3 is 15 residues. CDR3 amino acids: CASSSRQGAYNEQFF. Written as DNA, the CDR3 is TGCGCCAGCAGCTCGAGACAGGGGGCCTACAATGAGCAGTTCTTC. Using reference TRBV5-1 and TRBJ2-1 for the parts outside the CDR3, the full variable domain is KAGVTQTPRYLIKTRGQQVTLSCSPISGHRSVSWYQQTPGQGLQFLFEYFSETQRNKGNFPGRFSGRQFSNSRSEMNVSTLELGDSALYLCASSSRQGAYNEQFFGPGTRLTVL.

The chain is built from TRBV7-3 and TRBJ2-7; maybe TRBD2 (5 bases). The CDR3 has 13 amino acids. The V end was cut by 1 base, the J end by 5 bases, with 9 bases between. Looked up from germline, CDR1 is SGHTA and CDR2 is FQGTGA. As DNA, the CDR3 is TGTGCCAGCAGCTTAATTGCGGGCGACGAGCAGTACTTC. The encoded protein is CASSLIAGDEQYF.

V is TRBV7-2 and J is TRBJ2-1, with 7 bases that match TRBD1. CDR3 size: 14 residues. CDR1 is SGHTA, CDR2 FQGNSA, per germline. V shed 5 bases and J 4 bases; nucleotides not matched to a gene: 5. CDR3 sequence: CASSHGQAYNEQFF. The CDR3 nucleotides are TGTGCCAGCAGCCACGGACAGGCGTACAATGAGCAGTTCTTC.

This chain connects TRBV6-5 to TRBJ2-5; 7 positions match TRBD2. Germline trimming cut 5 bases from V and 0 bases from J; bases unmatched to any gene: 0. The CDR3 has 13 amino acids. Germline V gene sequence: CDR1 MNHEY, CDR2 SVGAGI. This chain's CDR3 is CASSREDQETQYF. The DNA for the CDR3 is TGTGCCAGCAGTCGGGAGGACCAAGAGACCCAGTACTTC.

The chain joins TRBV9 to TRBJ2-1; 13 bases are a match to TRBD2. This CDR3 has 17 amino acids. V was pared by 4 bases and J by 7 bases, with 11 bases of the junction left unmatched. CDR1 and CDR2 from the germline V gene are SGDLS and YYNGEE. This chain's CDR3 is CASSPGLAGSVGNEQFF. CDR3 DNA sequence: TGTGCCAGCAGCCCGGGACTAGCGGGGTCCGTGGGAAATGAGCAGTTCTTC.

Only one count was recorded for this clone. The genes are TRBV7-8 and TRBJ1-1; weak D call: TRBD1 (5 bases). The CDR3 spans 15 residues. CDR1 and CDR2 from the germline V gene are SGHVS and FQNEAQ. Deletions cut 2 bases from V and 1 base from J, with 11 bases between. The CDR3 DNA sequence: TGTGCCAGCAGCTTACAGACAGTTCGGAACACTGAAGCTTTCTTT. Protein: CASSLQTVRNTEAFF.

For the CDR3, the DNA is TGTGCCAGCAGAACGAGGGGTTGGAGGGATAGCAATCAGCCCCAGCATTTT. The encoded protein is CASRTRGWRDSNQPQHF. The chain joins TRBV28 to TRBJ1-5; D is possibly TRBD1 (5 bases). There are 17 residues in the CDR3. V was shortened by 6 bases and J by 0 bases, with 18 bases between the two germline ends. Germline V gives CDR1 MDHEN, CDR2 SYDVKM.

This clone was seen more than once but under ten times. V is TRBV27 and J is TRBJ1-5; possibly TRBD1 for D (6 bases). The CDR3 has 16 residues. CDR1 is MNHEY and CDR2 is SMNVEV in the germline V gene (reference sequence). Trimming removed 3 bases at V and 2 bases at J, with 14 bases between. As DNA, the CDR3 is TGTGCCAGCAGTTTTTCTCGGGGGGCTGGCAATCAGCCCCAGCATTTT. Residues: CASSFSRGAGNQPQHF.

The gene calls are TRBV6-1 and TRBJ2-3, with 9 bases identical to TRBD2. The ends lost 5 bases at V and 1 base at J; junction bases unmatched: 10. The CDR3 covers 17 residues. Per the germline V gene, CDR1 is MNHNS and CDR2 is SASEGT. CDR3 sequence (DNA): TGTGCCAGCAGTAAAGTCAGGCGGGGGGGCGGCACAGATACGCAGTATTTT. This translates into CASSKVRRGGGTDTQYF.

The J gene is TRBJ2-1, the V gene TRBV27; 14 positions agree with TRBD2. J lost 8 bases, V lost 8 bases, and 8 bases had no gene match. The CDR3 runs 15 residues. Germline-derived CDR1 and CDR2 are MNHEY and SMNVEV (reference sequence). The DNA for the CDR3 is TGTGCCAGCCAGGGACTAGCGGGGGAGACCGATGAGCAGTTCTTC. This gives the protein CASQGLAGETDEQFF.

The chain carries TRBV19 and TRBJ2-6, with D perhaps matching TRBD1 (6 bases). The CDR3 spans 17 residues. Germline loops: CDR1 LNHDA, CDR2 SQIVND (reference sequence). The V gene lost 2 bases and the J gene lost 2 bases, with 13 bases spanning the gap. This CDR3 reads CASSIKQGFTGANVLTF. In DNA, the CDR3 is TGTGCCAGTAGTATAAAACAGGGTTTCACTGGGGCCAACGTCCTGACTTTC.

This clone was seen only once. V usage is TRBV29-1 and J usage is TRBJ1-1, with 7 bases lining up with TRBD1. CDR3 length: 12 amino acids. The junction had 2 bases not matched to a gene; V was cut back by 6 bases and J by 1 base. Germline CDR1 and CDR2: SQVTM and ANQGSEA. The CDR3 region has the DNA TGCAGCGTGAGACAGGGGAACACTGAAGCTTTCTTT. Translated, it gives CSVRQGNTEAFF.

This clone was recorded only once. This chain connects TRBV28 to TRBJ2-1, with D possibly being TRBD2 (6 bases). Germline CDR1 and CDR2: MDHEN and SYDVKM. V was pared by 6 bases and J by 9 bases, with 24 bases between. This CDR3 region has 16 residues. CDR3 sequence reads: CASSHRQTRVTAEQFF. For the CDR3, the DNA is TGTGCCAGCAGCCACAGACAGACTAGGGTTACGGCTGAGCAGTTCTTC.

The chain carries TRBV2 and TRBJ2-1; D perhaps matches TRBD2 (5 bases). This CDR3 has 16 amino acids. The germline V gene has CDR1 SNHLY and CDR2 FYNNEI. The V end lost 0 bases, the J end lost 4 bases, and 13 bases lay between the germline ends. The CDR3 reads CASSEAGWTSYNEQFF. CDR3 nucleotide sequence: TGTGCCAGCAGTGAAGCTGGGTGGACTTCTTACAATGAGCAGTTCTTC. The full variable domain, rest sourced from reference TRBV2 and TRBJ2-1, is EPEVTQTPSHQVTQMGQEVILRCVPISNHLYFYWYRQILGQKVEFLVSFYNNEISEKSEIFDDQFSVERPDGSNFTLKIRSTKLEDSAMYFCASSEAGWTSYNEQFFGPGTRLTVL.

This clone has only one observation. This chain connects TRBV2 to TRBJ2-7; 7 bases align to TRBD1. This CDR3 has 12 residues. Germline V gives CDR1 SNHLY, CDR2 FYNNEI. Losses at the gene ends were 9 bases for V and 4 bases for J; bases not matched to a gene: 6. The CDR3 sequence: CARSDRSYEQYF. Written as DNA, the CDR3 is TGTGCCAGATCGGACAGGAGTTACGAGCAGTACTTC.

This sequence joins TRBV6-5 and TRBJ1-2; 10 bases map to TRBD1. Germline lookup yields CDR1 MNHEY and CDR2 SVGAGI. V shed 6 bases and J 4 bases; nucleotides not matched to a gene: 2. The CDR3 has 13 residues. CDR3 residues: CASSRQGAYGYTF. The DNA for the CDR3 is TGTGCCAGCAGCCGACAGGGGGCCTATGGCTACACCTTC.

This clone has a handful of counts. The genes are TRBV6-5 and TRBJ2-1, with a tentative D call TRBD2 (5 bases). Per germline, CDR1 MNHEY and CDR2 SVGAGI. Trimming removed 0 bases at V and 8 bases at J, with 14 bases between. The CDR3 consists of 15 residues. Here the CDR3 reads CASSYSSGSVYEQFF. DNA for the CDR3: TGTGCCAGCAGTTACTCGTCGGGTAGCGTTTATGAGCAGTTCTTC.

The V and J genes are TRBV30 and TRBJ1-4, with 10 bases lining up with TRBD1. The J segment lost 4 bases and the V segment lost 5 bases, leaving 10 bases of the junction unmatched. Germline CDR1 GTSNPN, CDR2 SVGIG (reference sequence). The CDR3 spans 16 residues. This CDR3 is CAWGPGQGSLNEKLFF. In DNA, the CDR3 is TGTGCCTGGGGACCGGGACAGGGGTCCCTTAATGAAAAACTGTTTTTT.

V gene TRBV7-2 combines with J gene TRBJ2-5, with 7 nucleotides matching TRBD2. The J call is uncertain, as TRBJ2-7 better fits the DNA end. Germline CDR1 reads SGHTA; CDR2 reads FQGNSA. The CDR3 totals 14 residues. The CDR3 nucleotides are TGTGCCAGCAGCTTATCTAGCGGACTATACGAGCAGTACTTC. It is translated as CASSLSSGLYEQYF.

The V gene is TRBV21-1, the J gene TRBJ1-4; the D call in the table, TRBD1, was not verified against the DNA. TRBV21-1 has pseudogene status. This CDR3 spans 14 amino acids. The CDR3 loop is CASTNRGTNEKLFF. CDR3 nucleotides: TGTGCCAGCACTAACAGGGGCACTAATGAAAAACTGTTTTTT.

The genes are TRBV10-3 and TRBJ2-7, with a tentative D call TRBD1 (5 bases). Per germline, CDR1 ENHRY and CDR2 SYGVKD. The CDR3 totals 12 residues. V lost 6 bases to trimming and J lost 11 bases, with 17 bases between them. CDR3 sequence (DNA): TGTGCCATCAGCCCGAACGCGCAGGGCGAGTACTTC. Protein: CAISPNAQGEYF.